The subject of this entry is one T cell receptor beta chain. What it binds is unknown. The assay was immunoSEQ multiplex PCR, and TCRdb's table has in-frame clones only and misses some. The sample contains fewer than 120,000 clones, 88% of which appear only once. These data originate in a study of cytomegalovirus exposure and HLA in healthy donors. General study results and limits: Reports credit the classifier with highly specific, highly sensitive diagnosis of cytomegalovirus status.

The CDR3 extends over 15 amino acids. V gave up 3 bases and J gave up 1 base, with 10 bases separating them. The germline gives CDR1 MDHEN, CDR2 SYDVKM. Material: PBMCs. The sequence derives from a woman in her 30s in good health and CMV-seropositive. The chain recombines TRBV28 with TRBJ2-1, with D perhaps TRBD1 (7 bases). The CDR3 here is CASSLQGGSYNEQFF. In DNA, the CDR3 is TGTGCCAGCAGTTTGCAGGGGGGATCCTACAATGAGCAGTTCTTC.